What follows are 17 T cell receptor beta chains derived from one specimen sequenced in a study of shared clonotypes between healthy human individuals. Terminally differentiated effector memory CD45RA+ cells were excluded by CCR7 positive selection of CD45RO-negative cells. Method: immunoSEQ multiplex PCR; TCRdb's copy keeps in-frame clones and lacks some. The sample shows about 2.2 million clones, roughly 93% of them seen only once. Sample: naive CD8+ T cells from PBMCs. These receptors all stem from a young man in good health. Some clones in this sample may be carry-over from other donors' samples.

This clone appeared once. The rearrangement uses TRBV28 and TRBJ1-2; 8 positions match TRBD1. Germline CDR1 MDHEN, CDR2 SYDVKM. CDR3 size: 15 residues. V lost 7 bases and J lost 2; bases outside the gene matches: 9. The CDR3 bases are TGTGCCAGCAACCCGGGACAGGTCTCCAACTATGGCTACACCTTC. Its translation is CASNPGQVSNYGYTF.

The chain couples TRBV11-2 to TRBJ2-1, with D unclear. In germline, CDR1 is SGHAT, CDR2 FQNNGV. The germline V and J ends were trimmed by 5 bases and 8 bases, with 10 bases remaining between them. The CDR3 loop spans 12 amino acids. Here the CDR3 DNA reads TGTGCCAGCAGCAATAGGTTGGATGAGCAGTTCTTC. This translates into CASSNRLDEQFF. Based on the CDR3 plus reference TRBV11-2 and TRBJ2-1, the full variable domain is EAGVAQSPRYKIIEKRQSVAFWCNPISGHATLYWYQQILGQGPKLLIQFQNNGVVDDSQLPKDRFSAERLKGVDSTLKIQPAKLEDSAVYLCASSNRLDEQFFGPGTRLTVL.

The chain has TRBV7-2 and TRBJ2-7, with a possible D match to TRBD1 (5 bases). The germline CDR1 and CDR2 sequences are SGHTA and FQGNSA. Trimming cost V 6 bases and J 2 bases, with 20 bases left between them. This CDR3 contains 16 residues. The CDR3 DNA reads as TGTGCCAGCAGTTTCAGGGAAAACTGGGCCCCCTACGAGCAGTACTTC. Translated: CASSFRENWAPYEQYF.

This chain joins TRBV9 and TRBJ1-1; D is possibly TRBD1 (5 bases). Trimming stripped 5 bases from V and 1 base from J, with 12 bases between. The germline V gene has CDR1 SGDLS and CDR2 YYNGEE. The CDR3 covers 14 residues. This chain's CDR3 is CASSADRTNTEAFF. In DNA form, the CDR3 reads TGTGCCAGCAGTGCCGACAGAACGAACACTGAAGCTTTCTTT. The variable domain in full, with the rest retrieved from reference TRBV9 and TRBJ1-1, is DSGVTQTPKHLITATGQRVTLRCSPRSGDLSVYWYQQSLDQGLQFLIQYYNGEERAKGNILERFSAQQFPDLHSELNLSSLELGDSALYFCASSADRTNTEAFFGQGTRLTVV.

The chain carries TRBV19 and TRBJ2-7; no clear D gene. The CDR3 is 13 residues long. Between the trimmed V and J ends, which lost 3 bases and 5 bases, there was a span of 11 bases. Per the germline V gene, CDR1 is LNHDA and CDR2 is SQIVND (reference sequence). The CDR3: CASSIGPEDEQYF. The CDR3 bases are TGTGCCAGTAGTATCGGGCCCGAGGACGAGCAGTACTTC.

This chain links TRBV5-1 with TRBJ2-5; D gene ambiguous. The closer fit of TRBJ2-7 to the DNA end suggests the J call may be wrong. The germline V gene encodes CDR1 SGHRS and CDR2 YFSETQ. The CDR3 spans 16 residues. The CDR3 bases are TGCGCCAGCAGCTTGGCCTCCGCCCAACGATTCTACGAGCAGTACTTC. Protein: CASSLASAQRFYEQYF.

The CDR3 sequence is CASSKGLATVTDTQYF. CDR3 DNA sequence: TGTGCCAGCAGCAAGGGACTAGCGACAGTCACAGATACGCAGTATTTT. The gene calls are TRBV7-9 and TRBJ2-3; TRBD2 aligns across 10 bases. The CDR3 extends over 16 amino acids. In germline, CDR1 is SEHNR, CDR2 FQNEAQ (reference sequence). V shed 5 bases and J 2 bases; nucleotides not matched to a gene: 7. The full variable domain, its missing parts supplied by reference TRBV7-9 and TRBJ2-3, is DTGVSQNPRHKITKRGQNVTFRCDPISEHNRLYWYRQTLGQGPEFLTYFQNEAQLEKSRLLSDRFSAERPKGSFSTLEIQRTEQGDSAMYLCASSKGLATVTDTQYFGPGTRLTVL.

The chain combines TRBV7-6 with TRBJ1-1; 7 bases fit TRBD1. The germline V gene encodes CDR1 SGHVS and CDR2 FNYEAQ. After removal of 4 bases from V and 7 bases from J, the junction contained 3 bases not matched to a gene. This CDR3 comprises 12 residues. CDR3 residues: CASSSGTVEAFF. The CDR3 DNA reads as TGTGCCAGCAGCTCAGGGACAGTTGAAGCTTTCTTT.

CDR3: CASSYGGMGYEQYF. In nucleotides, the CDR3 is TGTGCCAGCAGTTACGGGGGGATGGGTTACGAGCAGTACTTC. This chain joins TRBV6-6 and TRBJ2-7; D may be TRBD2 (6 bases). CDR1 is MNHNY, CDR2 SVGAGI, per germline (reference sequence). V was shortened by 2 bases and J by 4 bases, with 12 bases between the two germline ends. CDR3 size: 14 residues.

This chain links TRBV6-1 with TRBJ1-3; D gene uncertain. This CDR3 is 15 amino acids long. CDR1 MNHNS and CDR2 SASEGT come from the germline V gene. V was pared by 6 bases and J by 6 bases, with 18 bases between. DNA of the CDR3: TGTGCCAGCAGGGGGTTATGGGCAGAAAAAAACACCATATATTTT. Encoded protein: CASRGLWAEKNTIYF.

This chain links TRBV14 with TRBJ2-7; D unclear. Germline-derived CDR1 and CDR2 are SGHDN and FVKESK. The CDR3 is 15 residues long. V lost 1 base and J 1 base, leaving 11 bases between the germline ends. The CDR3 coding sequence is TGTGCCAGCAGCCAAGGATTACACCCTTCCTACGAGCAGTACTTC. This sequence encodes CASSQGLHPSYEQYF.

The genes are TRBV5-1 and TRBJ2-7; a weak D match, TRBD1 (6 bases). The germline CDR1 and CDR2 sequences are SGHRS and YFSETQ. This CDR3 spans 15 amino acids. V dropped 0 bases and J dropped 5 bases, with 15 bases sitting between them. CDR3 coding DNA: TGCGCCAGCAGCTTGGTGGCACAGGGTCCTAACGAGCAGTACTTC. This gives the protein CASSLVAQGPNEQYF.

J is TRBJ2-7 and V is TRBV7-6; 12 bases fit TRBD2. CDR1 is SGHVS, CDR2 FNYEAQ, per germline. The CDR3 has 15 residues. The V gene end was trimmed by 8 bases and the J gene end by 5 bases; junction bases not matched to a gene: 10. The CDR3 DNA reads as TGTGCCAGCGGAAGGACTAGCGGGAAATCCCACGAGCAGTACTTC. Its protein is CASGRTSGKSHEQYF.

V gene TRBV9 combines with J gene TRBJ2-3; either TRBD1 or TRBD2 may supply D (5 bases each). V was shortened by 0 bases and J by 6 bases, with 14 bases between the two germline ends. The CDR3 length is 15 residues. In germline, CDR1 is SGDLS, CDR2 YYNGEE. CDR3 bases: TGTGCCAGCAGCGTAGCGGGACGAGATATGGATACGCAGTATTTT. It codes for CASSVAGRDMDTQYF.

CDR3 sequence (DNA): TGTGCCAGTACAGGGATGGGGACAGATACGCAGTATTTT. Amino acid sequence: CASTGMGTDTQYF. The J gene is TRBJ2-3, the V gene TRBV28; weak D call: TRBD1 (6 bases). The V and J ends lost 9 bases and 3 bases respectively, with 13 bases between them. In germline, CDR1 is MDHEN, CDR2 SYDVKM. CDR3 length: 13 residues.

In its sample, this clone was seen a few times. Other DNA sequences in this specimen translate into the identical CDR3. The V gene is TRBV19, the J gene TRBJ1-1; D gene unclear. There are 13 residues in the CDR3. The germline V and J ends were trimmed by 6 bases and 1 base, with 9 bases remaining between them. Germline CDR1 is LNHDA and CDR2 is SQIVND (reference sequence). The CDR3 sequence is CASSISPNTEAFF. CDR3 coding DNA: TGTGCCAGTAGCATAAGCCCGAACACTGAAGCTTTCTTT.

V gene TRBV6-6 combines with J gene TRBJ2-7; D call uncertain. Germline V CDR1 and CDR2: MNHNY, SVGAGI (reference sequence). The V end was cut by 6 bases, the J end by 5 bases, with 11 bases between. CDR3 length: 12 residues. The CDR3 DNA follows: TGTGCCAGCAGCCCAGATCAAAACGAGCAGTACTTC. Its translation is CASSPDQNEQYF.